This T cell receptor (beta chain) was documented in a study of spatial heterogeneity in lung cancer. Overall study: Compared with alpha-chain sequences, beta-chain sequences were consistently detected in greater numbers.

Study results and caveats: The estimate shows that only about 7.7% of tumor T cells were covered for alpha and around 13% for beta chains. Mutation counts in tumors were tracked by counts of expanded intratumoral alpha and beta TCRs.

Ten or more counts support this clonotype. The antigen is undetermined. TCRdb analysed the 5' RACE reads with MiXCR anew, one entry per CDR3 protein. This table has 9,500 to 12,000 distinct CDR3 sequences, 13% to 15% appearing once. The CDR3 totals 15 residues. Trimming left V 4 bases short and J 2 bases short, with 9 bases between. The time point was: sample taken at primary tumor resection. Without sorting, whole RNA was sequenced from tumor, nontumor lung or frozen PBMC. This receptor was obtained from a male donor with early-stage non-small cell lung cancer. The V call is TRBV12-3 or TRBV12-4, the J call TRBJ2-6; D remains unclear. The sample in question was lung tumor tissue, obtained at surgery. The CDR3, as DNA: TGTGCCAGCAGTTACGACCAAACTGGGGCCAACGTCCTGACTTTC. Encoded protein: CASSYDQTGANVLTF.